This T cell receptor beta chain was sequenced for a study of patients and donors after allogeneic stem cell transplantation. Trimming removed 5 bases from V and 4 bases from J, with 15 bases in between. The germline V gene has CDR1 SGHVS and CDR2 FQNEAQ. This CDR3 comprises 15 residues. One entry per CDR3 protein results from TCRdb running MiXCR on the RT-PCR reads. In the table there are 800,000 to 1,000,000 distinct CDR3 sequences, about a sixth of which are singletons. The chain employs TRBV7-8 and TRBJ1-3, with D perhaps matching TRBD1 (6 bases). Source material: blood, either unsorted or a sorted T cell fraction (not recorded which). The receptor comes from a human donor who was either an allogeneic HSCT recipient or a stem cell or donor lymphocyte infusion donor (not recorded which). It is not recorded whose cells these are; they may come from a transplant donor. The CDR3 spells CASSQSGTYGNTIYF. CDR3 in DNA: TGTGCCAGCAGCCAATCCGGGACATACGGAAACACCATATATTTT. Complete variable domain (other parts from reference TRBV7-8 and TRBJ1-3): GAGVSQSPRYKVAKRGQDVALRCDPISGHVSLFWYQQALGQGPEFLTYFQNEAQLDKSGLPSDRFFAERPEGSVSTLKIQRTQQEDSAVYLCASSQSGTYGNTIYFGEGSWLTVV.